The 18 T cell receptor beta chains listed next were all sequenced from one sample in a study of shared clonotypes between healthy human individuals. Sequencing used immunoSEQ multiplex PCR; TCRdb keeps in-frame clones, though not all of them. The data show hundreds of thousands of clones, about 80% seen once. Sequences were obtained from PBMCs. The receptors originated from a woman between 40 and 50 years old in good health. Some clones in this sample may be carry-over from other donors' samples.

The J gene is TRBJ2-1, the V gene TRBV10-1, with D perhaps matching TRBD2 (6 bases). The CDR3 extends over 15 amino acids. Trimming removed 6 bases at V and 6 bases at J, with 18 bases between. Germline V lookup: CDR1 WNHNN, CDR2 SYGVQD (reference sequence). The CDR3 spells CASSPSPGLRNEQFF. In nucleotides, the CDR3 is TGCGCCAGCAGCCCATCTCCGGGACTTCGCAATGAGCAGTTCTTC.

This chain joins TRBV18 and TRBJ2-2; TRBD2 agrees at 10 bases. The ends lost 9 bases at V and 4 bases at J; junction bases unmatched: 5. Germline V CDR1 and CDR2: KGHSH, LQKENI. The CDR3 length is 14 residues. CDR3 bases: TGTGCCAGTTTGACTAGCGGGCTCACCGGGGAGCTGTTTTTT. Its protein product is CASLTSGLTGELFF. The full variable domain, completed using reference TRBV18 and TRBJ2-2, is NAGVMQNPRHLVRRRGQEARLRCSPMKGHSHVYWYRQLPEEGLKFMVYLQKENIIDESGMPKERFSAEFPKEGPSILRIQQVVRGDSAAYFCASLTSGLTGELFFGEGSRLTVL.

The rearrangement uses TRBV7-9 and TRBJ2-7; unclear D gene. The germline V gene has CDR1 SEHNR and CDR2 FQNEAQ (reference sequence). V lost 2 bases to trimming and J lost 5 bases, with 7 bases between them. The CDR3 spans 12 residues. DNA for the CDR3: TGTGCCAGCAGCTTACTGAGCAACGAGCAGTACTTC. Translated, it gives CASSLLSNEQYF.

The rearrangement links TRBV7-9 to TRBJ2-1; TRBD2 aligns across 7 bases. There are 15 residues in the CDR3. V gave up 5 bases and J gave up 9 bases; unmatched junction bases: 13. Germline CDR1 SEHNR, CDR2 FQNEAQ (reference sequence). DNA of the CDR3: TGTGCCAGCAGCCCTAGGGCGCTAGCGGCCAGTGAGCAGTTCTTC. Its protein is CASSPRALAASEQFF.

This clone was picked up one time. This chain uses TRBV7-9 with TRBJ2-3; D possibly matches TRBD1 or TRBD2 (5 bases each). With 5 bases removed from V and 4 bases from J, the gap between germline ends came to 25 bases. The CDR3 is made up of 18 amino acids. In germline, CDR1 is SEHNR, CDR2 FQNEAQ (reference sequence). CDR3 in DNA: TGTGCCAGCAGCCTTATCGCGTTTGGGGGAAGGACTTCAGATACGCAGTATTTT. Its protein product is CASSLIAFGGRTSDTQYF.

The chain links TRBV6-4 to TRBJ2-3; 12 bases match TRBD2. Trimming at V came to 6 bases and at J to 10 bases, leaving 11 bases not matched to a gene. The CDR3 has 15 residues. Germline V CDR1 and CDR2: MRHNA, SNTAGT. The CDR3 nucleotides are TGTGCCAGCAGGCCGACTAGCGGGAGCGGGGGTGCGCAGTATTTT. This codes for CASRPTSGSGGAQYF.

This chain joins TRBV6-1 and TRBJ2-1; D is tentatively TRBD1 or TRBD2 (6 bases each). The CDR3 spans 16 residues. Trimming shortened V by 4 bases and J by 7 bases, and 20 bases separated the two germline ends. Germline CDR1 reads MNHNS; CDR2 reads SASEGT. CDR3 coding DNA: TGTGCCAGCAGTGCAGTAGCGGCCATGAGGGGGAATGAGCAGTTCTTC. Protein sequence: CASSAVAAMRGNEQFF.

Comment on this clone: Other DNA sequences in the same sample also yield this CDR3. The chain is built from TRBV27 and TRBJ2-2; D not resolved. Trimming removed 5 bases from V and 1 base from J, with 8 bases in between. This CDR3 has 14 residues. CDR1 and CDR2 (germline): MNHEY, SMNVEV (reference sequence). CDR3: CASSPQMNTGELFF. The CDR3 DNA reads as TGTGCCAGCAGTCCACAGATGAACACCGGGGAGCTGTTTTTT.

The rearrangement links TRBV29-1 to TRBJ2-1, with 7 bases matching TRBD2. J lost 4 bases, V lost 5 bases, and 5 bases had no gene match. CDR3 length: 13 amino acids. Per germline, CDR1 SQVTM and CDR2 ANQGSEA. As DNA, the CDR3 is TGCAGCGTTAAATCTAGCGGATACAATGAGCAGTTCTTC. This translates into CSVKSSGYNEQFF.

As concerns this clone: This likely traces to a read error, being one base from a far larger clone. The chain has TRBV14 and TRBJ2-7; D call uncertain. V lost 0 bases to trimming and J lost 10 bases, with 13 bases between them. This CDR3 contains 13 residues. Germline V gives CDR1 SGHDN, CDR2 FVKESK. The CDR3 is CASSQELGYSQYF. The CDR3 DNA reads TGTGCCAGCAGCCAAGAATTAGGGTACAGCCAGTACTTC.

In regard to this clone: The sample holds other DNA sequences that translate to the same CDR3. The CDR3 spells CASSYSGEQYF. The DNA of the CDR3 is TGTGCCAGCAGTTACTCTGGTGAGCAGTACTTC. The V gene is TRBV6-5, the J gene TRBJ2-7; D call uncertain. Trimming left V 0 bases short and J 7 bases short, with 4 bases between. Germline V CDR1 and CDR2: MNHEY, SVGAGI. CDR3 length: 11 residues.

A remark on this clone: The same CDR3 also results from other DNA sequences found in this sample. The chain links TRBV7-2 to TRBJ2-1, with a weak D call TRBD2 (5 bases). From germline, CDR1 is SGHTA and CDR2 FQGNSA. Trimming took 1 base from V and 4 from J, leaving 11 bases between them. CDR3 size: 15 residues. CDR3 DNA: TGTGCCAGCAGCTTAGACAGCGGAGGTTACAATGAGCAGTTCTTC. It specifies CASSLDSGGYNEQFF.

The rearrangement uses TRBV27 and TRBJ1-1; D remains ambiguous. V lost 3 bases and J 8 bases, leaving 13 bases between the germline ends. Germline CDR1 is MNHEY and CDR2 is SMNVEV (reference sequence). The CDR3 runs to 13 residues. This CDR3 is CASSFYGLHEAFF. DNA of the CDR3: TGTGCCAGCAGTTTTTATGGGTTGCACGAAGCTTTCTTT.

This chain links TRBV2 with TRBJ2-2, with D perhaps TRBD2 (5 bases). The V end was cut by 7 bases, the J end by 4 bases, with 13 bases between. This CDR3 contains 14 residues. Germline V gene data show CDR1 as SNHLY and CDR2 as FYNNEI. CDR3 amino acids: CASNLFGSTGELFF. CDR3 nucleotide sequence: TGTGCCAGCAATCTATTTGGGAGCACCGGGGAGCTGTTTTTT.

In its sample, this clone was seen once. The chain combines TRBV25-1 with TRBJ2-1, with 7 bases lining up with TRBD2. In germline, CDR1 is MGHDK, CDR2 SYGVNS. V lost 2 bases, J lost 1 base, and 8 bases stayed unmatched. The CDR3 length is 17 residues. CDR3 sequence: CASSERLAGQSYNEQFF. In DNA, the CDR3 is TGTGCCAGCAGTGAAAGATTAGCGGGCCAATCCTACAATGAGCAGTTCTTC. The full variable domain, its missing parts supplied by reference TRBV25-1 and TRBJ2-1, is EADIYQTPRYLVIGTGKKITLECSQTMGHDKMYWYQQDPGMELHLIHYSYGVNSTEKGDLSSESTVSRIRTEHFPLTLESARPSHTSQYLCASSERLAGQSYNEQFFGPGTRLTVL.

The chain is built from TRBV7-8 and TRBJ1-5; D is uncertain. Trimming took 1 base from V and 0 from J, leaving 13 bases between them. The CDR3 sequence is 17 residues long. Germline loops: CDR1 SGHVS, CDR2 FQNEAQ. This chain's CDR3 is CASSLGAAINSNQPQHF. The DNA of the CDR3 is TGTGCCAGCAGCTTAGGTGCCGCGATTAATAGCAATCAGCCCCAGCATTTT.

Of note for this clone: Other DNA variants within this sample encode the same CDR3. The chain combines TRBV2 with TRBJ1-5; no reliable D call. This CDR3 comprises 13 residues. The V end was cut by 6 bases, the J end by 3 bases, with 9 bases between. Germline V gives CDR1 SNHLY, CDR2 FYNNEI. The chain's CDR3 is CASRGQSNQPQHF. DNA of the CDR3: TGTGCCAGCAGAGGGCAGTCCAATCAGCCCCAGCATTTT.

The chain couples TRBV7-9 to TRBJ1-1, with D possibly matching TRBD1 (5 bases). V was trimmed by 6 bases and J by 3 bases, leaving 14 bases between them. Germline V gives CDR1 SEHNR, CDR2 FQNEAQ (reference sequence). This CDR3 region has 14 residues. For the CDR3, the DNA is TGTGCCAGCAGACCTTTTTCAGGGTACACTGAAGCTTTCTTT. It specifies CASRPFSGYTEAFF.